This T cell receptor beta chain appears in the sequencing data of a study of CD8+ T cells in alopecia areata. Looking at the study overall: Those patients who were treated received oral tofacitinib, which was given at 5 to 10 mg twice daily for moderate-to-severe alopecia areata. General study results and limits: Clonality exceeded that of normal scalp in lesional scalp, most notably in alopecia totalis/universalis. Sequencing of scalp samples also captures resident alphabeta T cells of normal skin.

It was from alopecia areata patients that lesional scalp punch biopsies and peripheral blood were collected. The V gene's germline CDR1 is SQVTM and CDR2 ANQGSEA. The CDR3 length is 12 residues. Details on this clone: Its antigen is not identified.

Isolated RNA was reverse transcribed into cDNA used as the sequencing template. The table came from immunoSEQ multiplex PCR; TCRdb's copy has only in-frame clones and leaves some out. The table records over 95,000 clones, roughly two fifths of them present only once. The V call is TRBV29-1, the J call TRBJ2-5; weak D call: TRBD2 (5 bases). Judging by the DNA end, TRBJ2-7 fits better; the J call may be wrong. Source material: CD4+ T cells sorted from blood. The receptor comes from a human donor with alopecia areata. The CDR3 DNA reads TGCAGCGTTGGACGAGGGCACTACGAGCAGTACTTC. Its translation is CSVGRGHYEQYF.